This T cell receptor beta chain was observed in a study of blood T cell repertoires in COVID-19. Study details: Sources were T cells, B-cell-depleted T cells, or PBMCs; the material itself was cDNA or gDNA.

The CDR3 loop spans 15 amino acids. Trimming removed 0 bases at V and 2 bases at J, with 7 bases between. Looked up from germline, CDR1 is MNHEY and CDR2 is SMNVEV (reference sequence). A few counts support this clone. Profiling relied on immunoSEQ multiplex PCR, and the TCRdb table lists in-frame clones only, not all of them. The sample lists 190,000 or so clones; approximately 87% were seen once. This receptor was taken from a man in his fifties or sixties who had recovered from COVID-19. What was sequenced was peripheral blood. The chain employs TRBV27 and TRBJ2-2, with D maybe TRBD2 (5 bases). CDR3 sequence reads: CASSLSGRNTGELFF. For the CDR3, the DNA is TGTGCCAGCAGTTTATCAGGGAGAAACACCGGGGAGCTGTTTTTT.